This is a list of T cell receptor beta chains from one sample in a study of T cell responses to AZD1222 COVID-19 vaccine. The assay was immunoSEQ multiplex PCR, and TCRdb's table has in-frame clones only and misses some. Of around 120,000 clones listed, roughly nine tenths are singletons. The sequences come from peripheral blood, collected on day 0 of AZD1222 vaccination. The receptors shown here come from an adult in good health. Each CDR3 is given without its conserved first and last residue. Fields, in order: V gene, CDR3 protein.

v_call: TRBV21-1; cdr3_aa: ASSITGTPSSYNEQF
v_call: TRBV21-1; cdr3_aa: ASSKRDRGYEQY
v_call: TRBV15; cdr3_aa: ATSRDGRDDITDTQY
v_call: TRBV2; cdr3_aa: ASSVRDPGGYGYT
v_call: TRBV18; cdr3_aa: ASSPAIPGQGSGDTEAF
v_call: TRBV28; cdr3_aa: ASSPGGTRRTNEKLF
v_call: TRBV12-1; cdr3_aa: ASSFAPLALAGANNEQF
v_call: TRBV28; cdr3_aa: ASSSPGTSRTQY
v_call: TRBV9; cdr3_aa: ASSPRLAGGGPSTDTQY
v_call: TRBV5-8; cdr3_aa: ASSHRRGETQY
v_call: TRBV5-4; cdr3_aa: ASSLAGTLANEQF
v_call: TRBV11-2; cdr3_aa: ASSLGFFYGYT
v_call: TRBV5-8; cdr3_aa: ASSRGGLETQY
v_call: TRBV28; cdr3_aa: ASSLGGQTQPQH
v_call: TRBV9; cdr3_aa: ASSSTGGAGSGELF
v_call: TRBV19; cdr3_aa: ASRWDTEAF
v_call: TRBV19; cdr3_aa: ASSRGHVNTEAF
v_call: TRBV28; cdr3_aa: ASSPEGQFETQY
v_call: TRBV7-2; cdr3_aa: ASSPRTSGPPNEQF
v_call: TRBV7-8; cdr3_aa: ASSLQIGGGYT
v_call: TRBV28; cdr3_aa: ASSLNRGVDYGYT
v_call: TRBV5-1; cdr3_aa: ASNLGTGEETQY
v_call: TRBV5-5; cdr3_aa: ASSSGLAVQETQY
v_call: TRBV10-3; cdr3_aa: AIGGDYGYT
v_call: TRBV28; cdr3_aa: ASSLSQGGADGNTIY
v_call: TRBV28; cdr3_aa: ASSLVPETQY
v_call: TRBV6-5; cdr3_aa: ASGPHVLEQY
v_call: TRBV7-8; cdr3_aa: ASSLIDGSYNEQF
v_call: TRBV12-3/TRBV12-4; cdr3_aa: ASSLQGNYGYT
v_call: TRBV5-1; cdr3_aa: ASSLGTGDTGELF
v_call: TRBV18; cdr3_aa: ASSPGGIEAF
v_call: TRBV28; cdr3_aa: ASSAGTPTGETQY
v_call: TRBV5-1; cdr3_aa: ASSREGLRGSYNEQF
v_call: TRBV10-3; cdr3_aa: AISSPEGQGTVSGFGAF
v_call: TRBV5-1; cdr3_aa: ASSPAGLYNEQF
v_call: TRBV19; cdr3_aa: ASSRDQGIPEAF
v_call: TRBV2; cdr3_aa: ASSSDRGNQPQH
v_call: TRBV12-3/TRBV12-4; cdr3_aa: ASRSVGAGELF
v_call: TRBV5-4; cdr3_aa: ASSLESSGTGEGGYT
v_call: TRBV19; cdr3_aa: ASSIEAGYEQY
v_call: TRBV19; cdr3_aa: ASSPPGLPNQPQH
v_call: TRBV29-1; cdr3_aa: SVEGARGQNYGYT
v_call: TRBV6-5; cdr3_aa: ASKGTSGTYEQY
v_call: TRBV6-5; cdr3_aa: ASSPRIQETQY
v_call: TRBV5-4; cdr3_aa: ASSPVGQETQY
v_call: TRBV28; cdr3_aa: ASSLRPRHYEQY
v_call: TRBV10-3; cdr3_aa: AISGGLTDTQY
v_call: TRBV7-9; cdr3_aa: ASSSNTGGNYGYT
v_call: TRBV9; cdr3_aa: ASSVGGGAPYEQY
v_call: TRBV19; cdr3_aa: ASSIARGGMDTQY
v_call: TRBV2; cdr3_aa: ASSDSHSNQPQH
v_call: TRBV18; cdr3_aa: ASSPTQDFYGYT
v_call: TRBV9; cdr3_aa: ASSVGGVSYEQY
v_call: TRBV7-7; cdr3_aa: ASSPHEGRADTQY
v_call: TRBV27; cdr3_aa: ASSAYTDTQY
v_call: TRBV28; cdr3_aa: ASSLNRRTGELF
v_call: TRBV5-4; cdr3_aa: ASSAGPLAGGPRGEQF
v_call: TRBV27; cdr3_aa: ASSPRGLESYEQY
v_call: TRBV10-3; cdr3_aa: AISEPSGSYYNEQF
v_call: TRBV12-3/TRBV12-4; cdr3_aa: ASRYRDEQF